Listed here are 3 T cell receptor beta chains from one sample, sequenced in a study of regulatory T cells in long-lasting Graves disease. Time point denoted: persistent/refractory GD, antithyroid drugs over 5 years with positive TRAb. PBMCs provided the RNA from which the TCR library was made. CDR3 regions were amplified by Arm-PCR using iRepertoire HTBI primers to build TCR beta libraries. One entry per CDR3 protein, called by TCRdb with MiXCR from the multiplex PCR reads. The top ten clones hold around 40% of a sample with approximately 690,000 distinct CDR3 sequences, 30% of them seen once. The input for sequencing was peripheral blood mononuclear cells (PBMCs), taken when the disease was refractory, from a patient treated with antithyroid drugs. The source is a female donor with Graves disease.

This rearrangement joins TRBV19 to TRBJ1-2; no firm D call. Germline CDR1 is LNHDA and CDR2 is SQIVND (reference sequence). V dropped 2 bases and J dropped 0 bases, with 10 bases sitting between them. CDR3 length equals 15 residues. CDR3 sequence (DNA): TGTGCCAGTAGTATATCCGGGTCCGCTAACTATGGCTACACCTTC. It codes for CASSISGSANYGYTF.

This clonotype was seen more than once but under ten times. The CDR3 spells CAISARDTEAFF. The CDR3, as DNA: TGTGCCATCAGTGCTAGGGACACTGAAGCTTTCTTT. The chain links TRBV10-3 to TRBJ1-1; D unclear. Trimming removed 4 bases from V and 3 bases from J, with 6 bases in between. The CDR3 loop spans 12 amino acids. Germline values: CDR1 ENHRY, CDR2 SYGVKD.

This clonotype was picked up many times. The chain recombines TRBV27 with TRBJ1-6; TRBD1 matches at 10 bases. After removal of 5 bases from V and 7 bases from J, the junction contained 5 bases not matched to a gene. The CDR3 loop spans 15 amino acids. CDR1 is MNHEY and CDR2 is SMNVEV in the germline V gene (reference sequence). CDR3 sequence (DNA): TGTGCCAGCAGTGGGACAGGGGAAGGGAATTCACCCCTCCACTTT. Translation: CASSGTGEGNSPLHF.